The rows below give T cell receptor beta chains drawn from one sample of a study of human T cells and chemical hapten exposure. TCRdb ran MiXCR on the RACE reads and lists one entry per CDR3 protein. This table holds 250,000 to 300,000 distinct CDR3 sequences, over 7.5% found once. The sample consisted of whole blood, taken in connection with sensitization to the hapten diphenylcyclopropenone (DPC). The receptor set was obtained from a man in his late teens or twenties with alopecia areata. Some clones in this sample may be carry-over from other donors' samples. CDR3s include the opening cysteine and the closing phenylalanine or tryptophan. The D gene is left open where the match is weak. Where a row states a size, it is once, few, many or the class of an expanded clone; other rows omit it.

j_call	d_call	clone_size	v_call	cdr3_aa	cdr3_nt
TRBJ2-3	-	-	TRBV13	CASSLDEGFRTDTQYF	TGTGCCAGCAGCTTAGATGAGGGGTTCCGCACAGATACGCAGTATTTT
TRBJ1-5	-	many	TRBV6-2/TRBV6-3	CASSYPISVGDQPQHF	TGTGCCAGCAGTTACCCGATCTCGGTAGGGGACCAGCCCCAGCATTTT
TRBJ1-6	-	many	TRBV6-5	CASSYEGGTPLHF	TGTGCCAGCAGTTACGAGGGGGGGACTCCCCTCCACTTT
TRBJ2-3	-	many	TRBV10-1	CASSESGLRGIDTQYF	TGCGCCAGCAGTGAGTCGGGTCTACGGGGGATAGATACGCAGTATTTT
TRBJ1-2	-	-	TRBV7-2	CASSLARTEGYGYTF	TGTGCCAGCAGCTTAGCCCGGACAGAAGGCTATGGCTACACCTTC
TRBJ1-6	-	many	TRBV7-2	CAAGPGQLYNSPLHF	TGTGCCGCCGGTCCAGGACAGCTCTATAATTCACCCCTCCACTTT
TRBJ1-5	TRBD1	-	TRBV6-1	CASWGQEINQPQHF	TGTGCCAGCTGGGGACAGGAGATAAATCAGCCCCAGCATTTT
TRBJ2-3	-	-	TRBV3-1	CASSQDHSTDTQYF	TGTGCCAGCAGCCAAGACCACAGCACAGATACGCAGTATTTT
TRBJ2-6	-	few	TRBV6-2/TRBV6-3	CASSIRVPGANVLTF	TGTGCCAGCAGTATCAGGGTCCCTGGGGCCAACGTCCTGACTTTC
TRBJ1-1	-	many	TRBV6-5	CASSYGGGRAFF	TGTGCCAGCAGTTACGGGGGGGGCCGGGCTTTCTTT
TRBJ1-1	-	many	TRBV5-1	CASSSTFRVLGTEAFF	TGCGCCAGCAGCTCCACCTTCAGGGTTCTGGGCACTGAAGCTTTCTTT
TRBJ1-1	-	-	TRBV5-1	CASSTHGTNTEAFF	TGCGCCAGCAGCACGCACGGTACCAACACTGAAGCTTTCTTT
TRBJ1-1	-	-	TRBV20-1	CSARGYTEAFF	TGCAGTGCTAGAGGGTACACTGAAGCTTTCTTT
TRBJ2-7	-	-	TRBV5-1	CASSLEPDYEQYF	TGCGCCAGCAGCTTGGAACCGGACTACGAGCAGTACTTC
TRBJ1-1	-	few	TRBV5-1	CASSLGQGTWKTEAFF	TGCGCCAGCAGCTTGGGCCAGGGCACATGGAAGACTGAAGCTTTCTTT
TRBJ2-7	-	-	TRBV5-5	CASSLPSGNEQYF	TGTGCCAGCAGCTTGCCTTCGGGGAACGAGCAGTACTTC
TRBJ2-3	-	-	TRBV11-3	CASSLGYNTDTQYF	TGTGCCAGCAGCTTAGGGTACAACACAGATACGCAGTATTTT
TRBJ1-1	-	many	TRBV7-2	CASSRMFNTEAFF	TGTGCCAGCAGCCGAATGTTTAACACTGAAGCTTTCTTT
TRBJ2-2	TRBD1	-	TRBV6-5	CASSYGRTGANTGELFF	TGTGCCAGCAGTTACGGCCGGACAGGGGCGAACACCGGGGAGCTGTTTTTT
TRBJ1-1	-	many	TRBV12-3/TRBV12-4	CASSQNTWQGHTEAFF	TGTGCCAGCAGTCAAAATACATGGCAGGGTCACACTGAAGCTTTCTTT
TRBJ2-5	TRBD1	-	TRBV4-1	CASSQPDRVGETQYF	TGCGCCAGCAGCCAACCTGACAGGGTCGGTGAGACCCAGTACTTC
TRBJ2-5	-	-	TRBV12-3/TRBV12-4	CASSSPLGGPGETQYF	TGTGCCAGCAGTTCTCCCCTCGGGGGGCCCGGGGAGACCCAGTACTTC
TRBJ2-1	-	many	TRBV6-5	CASSYSTGGPVGNEQFF	TGTGCCAGCAGTTACTCGACCGGGGGACCCGTCGGCAATGAGCAGTTCTTC
TRBJ2-7	-	-	TRBV29-1	CSVGVDRSYEQYF	TGCAGCGTAGGAGTGGACAGATCCTACGAGCAGTACTTC
TRBJ2-2	-	-	TRBV7-8	CASSLYPKNTGELFF	TGTGCCAGCAGCTTATACCCCAAGAACACCGGGGAGCTGTTTTTT
TRBJ2-1	-	few	TRBV7-9	CASSLDSSDEQFF	TGTGCCAGCAGCTTAGACAGTTCCGATGAGCAGTTCTTC
TRBJ2-3	TRBD2	few	TRBV4-3	CASSSGLVGDTQYF	TGCGCCAGCAGCTCCGGACTAGTGGGGGATACGCAGTATTTT
TRBJ1-5	TRBD1	-	TRBV12-3/TRBV12-4	CASSLGTGRSNQPQHF	TGTGCCAGCAGTTTGGGGACAGGGAGGAGCAATCAGCCCCAGCATTTT
TRBJ2-3	-	-	TRBV6-4	CASSDDASTDTQYF	TGTGCCAGCAGTGACGATGCTAGCACAGATACGCAGTATTTT
TRBJ1-6	TRBD1	-	TRBV27	CASSLYGQGARSSYNSPLHF	TGTGCCAGCAGTTTATATGGGCAGGGGGCACGGAGCTCCTATAATTCACCCCTCCACTTT
TRBJ1-2	-	-	TRBV28	CASSLEEFYGYTF	TGTGCCAGCAGTTTGGAAGAATTCTATGGCTACACCTTC
TRBJ1-3	-	-	TRBV5-1	CASSLIPDSGNTIYF	TGCGCCAGCAGCTTGATACCCGACTCTGGAAACACCATATATTTT
TRBJ2-7	-	few	TRBV9	CASSVRGLGEQYF	TGTGCCAGCAGCGTAAGAGGGCTGGGGGAGCAGTACTTC